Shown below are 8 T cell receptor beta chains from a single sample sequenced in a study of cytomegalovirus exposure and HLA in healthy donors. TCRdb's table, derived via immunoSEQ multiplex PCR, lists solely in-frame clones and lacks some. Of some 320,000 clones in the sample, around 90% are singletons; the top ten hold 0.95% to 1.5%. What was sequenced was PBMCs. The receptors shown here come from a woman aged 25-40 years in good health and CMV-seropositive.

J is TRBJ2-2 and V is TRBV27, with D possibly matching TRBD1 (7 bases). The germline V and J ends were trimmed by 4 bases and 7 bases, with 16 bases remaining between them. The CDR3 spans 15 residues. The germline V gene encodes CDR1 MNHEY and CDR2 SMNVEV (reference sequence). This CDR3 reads CASSSVQGGGGELFF. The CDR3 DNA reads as TGTGCCAGCAGTTCGGTTCAGGGGGGAGGCGGGGAGCTGTTTTTT.

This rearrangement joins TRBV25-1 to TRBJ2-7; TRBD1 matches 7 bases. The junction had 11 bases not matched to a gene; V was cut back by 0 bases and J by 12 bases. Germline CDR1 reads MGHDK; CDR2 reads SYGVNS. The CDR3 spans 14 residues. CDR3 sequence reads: CASSEYERTGRRYF. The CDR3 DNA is TGTGCCAGCAGTGAATATGAAAGGACAGGCCGTAGGTACTTC.

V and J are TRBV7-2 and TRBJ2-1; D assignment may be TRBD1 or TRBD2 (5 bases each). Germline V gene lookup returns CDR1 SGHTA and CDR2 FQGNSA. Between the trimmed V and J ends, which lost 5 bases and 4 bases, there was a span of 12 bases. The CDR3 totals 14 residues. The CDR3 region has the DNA TGTGCCAGCAGCCCCGGGGCAGATTACAATGAGCAGTTCTTC. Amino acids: CASSPGADYNEQFF.

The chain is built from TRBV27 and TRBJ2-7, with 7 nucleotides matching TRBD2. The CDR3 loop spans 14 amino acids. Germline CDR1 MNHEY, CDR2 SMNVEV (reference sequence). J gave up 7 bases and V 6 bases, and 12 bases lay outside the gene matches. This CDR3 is CASRSGAGPLEQYF. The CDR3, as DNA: TGTGCCAGCAGGAGCGGGGCCGGTCCCTTGGAGCAGTACTTC.

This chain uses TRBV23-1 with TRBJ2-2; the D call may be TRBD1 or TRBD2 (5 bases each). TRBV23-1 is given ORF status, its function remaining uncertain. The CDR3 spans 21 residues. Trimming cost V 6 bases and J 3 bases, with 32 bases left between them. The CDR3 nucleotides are TGCGCCAGCAGACGCCCTTTCCGCTCGGGACGGAGCTCGAAGTACACCGGGGAGCTGTTTTTT. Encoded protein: CASRRPFRSGRSSKYTGELFF.

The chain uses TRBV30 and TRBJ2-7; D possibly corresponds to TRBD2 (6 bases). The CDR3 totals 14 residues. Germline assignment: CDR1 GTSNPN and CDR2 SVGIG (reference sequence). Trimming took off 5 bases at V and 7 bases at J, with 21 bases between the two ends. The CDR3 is CAWARGAGSREQYF. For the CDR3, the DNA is TGTGCCTGGGCACGTGGGGCGGGAAGTCGGGAGCAGTACTTC. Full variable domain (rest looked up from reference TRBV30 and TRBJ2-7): SQTIHQWPATLVQPVGSPLSLECTVEGTSNPNLYWYRQAAGRGLQLLFYSVGIGQISSEVPQNLSASRPQDRQFILSSKKLLLSDSGFYLCAWARGAGSREQYFGPGTRLTVT.

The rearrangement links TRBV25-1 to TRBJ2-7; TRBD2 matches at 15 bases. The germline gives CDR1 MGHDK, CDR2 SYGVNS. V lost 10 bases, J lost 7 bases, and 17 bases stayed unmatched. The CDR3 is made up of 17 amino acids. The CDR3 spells CATSGTSGRPSGREQYF. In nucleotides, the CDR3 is TGTGCCACCTCCGGGACTAGCGGGAGGCCCTCCGGTAGGGAGCAGTACTTC.

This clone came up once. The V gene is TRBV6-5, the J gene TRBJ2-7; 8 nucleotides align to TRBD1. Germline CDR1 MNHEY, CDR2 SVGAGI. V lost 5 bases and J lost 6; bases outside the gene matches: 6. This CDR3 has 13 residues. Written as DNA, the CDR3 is TGTGCCAGCAGTCGAGACAGGGGACGCGAGCAGTACTTC. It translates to CASSRDRGREQYF.